Listed here is a single TCR beta chain. Assignment of participants to cohorts was predicated upon participant-reported clinical history. This sample is part of a study of blood T cell repertoires in COVID-19. The V segment lost 4 bases and the J segment 4 bases; nucleotides outside the gene matches: 6. The CDR3 is made up of 14 amino acids. Germline values: CDR1 SGHTA, CDR2 FQGNSA. Authors' processing steps: Amplification from reference gene primers served as the basis for estimated nucleated cell counts. Clones were sequenced by immunoSEQ multiplex PCR, and TCRdb holds only the in-frame ones, with some missing. V, J and clone size are taken as reported in that table, and D and trimming were inferred from the DNA itself. The repertoire has about 250,000 clones, about 80% of them found once; the top ten carry around 3.7%.

The chain uses TRBV7-2 and TRBJ2-7; 8 bases line up with TRBD1. Sequenced material: PBMCs or T cells enriched from blood (not recorded which). The clonotype originates from a man over 45 who had recovered from COVID-19. This CDR3 reads CASSSSGGLYEQYF. CDR3 nucleotides: TGTGCCAGCAGCTCCTCAGGGGGCCTGTACGAGCAGTACTTC.